This record covers a single TCR beta chain. Its antigen is not identified. Generated by immunoSEQ multiplex PCR, the TCRdb table keeps only in-frame clones and is missing some. Of approximately 50,000 clones detected, 90% to 95% appear once; the ten largest clones hold 9.5% to 12%. The sample belongs to a study of OX40 agonist ivuxolimab in advanced cancers. Study-wide background: The study gave patients intravenous ivuxolimab at 0.01 to 10 mg/kg every 2 weeks. Study-wide points: Clonal expansion was seen in CD4+ and CD8+ blood T cells by week 6 at 0.1 to 3.0 mg/kg. What antigens the expanded peripheral T cells recognized was never established.

Patients with autoimmune history or systemic immunosuppression were excluded. The CDR3 is 18 amino acids. The ends were cut back, 2 bases at V and 1 base at J, with 19 bases in the middle. CDR1 and CDR2 (germline): LGHNA, YSLEER. The rearrangement joins TRBV4-3 to TRBJ2-3, with D possibly matching TRBD1 (5 bases). The clonotype comes from an adult with an advanced solid tumor such as melanoma, head and neck, liver or kidney cancer. The specimen comprised CD4+ or CD8+ T cells sorted from blood, sampled in a trial of the OX40 agonist ivuxolimab. CDR3 DNA sequence: TGCGCCAGCAGCCAACAATACCTAAGACAGTGGGGCACAGATACGCAGTATTTT. It is translated as CASSQQYLRQWGTDTQYF.